A selection of T cell receptor beta chains follows, all from one sample in a study of control samples from healthy donors and cancer patients. TCRdb's table, derived via immunoSEQ multiplex PCR, lists solely in-frame clones and lacks some. The table lists approximately 80,000 clones, roughly 91% of them singletons. Material for sequencing was blood. The receptors here all came from a man under 40 in good health. The CDR3 runs from the conserved cysteine through the conserved F or W. Fields, in order: clone size, D gene, J gene, V gene, CDR3 protein, CDR3 DNA. D genes are given only for firm matches. Size values are once, few and many counts, or a class for expanded clones, and some rows have none.

>.|.|TRBJ1-5|TRBV19
CASSSEPGTGYSNQPQHF
TGTGCCAGTAGTTCCGAACCCGGGACCGGGTATAGCAATCAGCCCCAGCATTTT
>.|TRBD1|TRBJ2-7|TRBV3-1/TRBV3-2
CASSHQAAGGEQYF
TGTGCCAGCAGCCACCAGGCAGCAGGGGGCGAGCAGTACTTC
>.|.|TRBJ1-4|TRBV28
CASSFHGPKGEKLFF
TGTGCCAGCAGTTTTCACGGACCAAAGGGAGAAAAACTGTTTTTT
>.|.|TRBJ1-3|TRBV2
CASSEGRASGNTIYF
TGTGCCAGCAGTGAGGGACGAGCCTCTGGAAACACCATATATTTT
>.|.|TRBJ1-6|TRBV19
CASNIPPSSPLHF
TGTGCCAGCAACATACCCCCTTCATCACCCCTCCACTTT
>.|TRBD2|TRBJ2-3|TRBV7-9
CASSYPGLVTDTQYF
TGTGCCAGCAGCTACCCGGGACTAGTGACAGATACGCAGTATTTT
>.|TRBD2|TRBJ2-3|TRBV7-9
CASSFGLAVTDTQYF
TGTGCCAGCAGCTTTGGACTAGCGGTCACAGATACGCAGTATTTT
>.|TRBD2|TRBJ2-1|TRBV5-1
CASSPRGGGVYEQFF
TGCGCCAGCAGCCCGCGGGGGGGCGGGGTCTATGAGCAGTTCTTC
>few|.|TRBJ1-6|TRBV7-2
CASSLMGGNSPLHF
TGTGCCAGCAGCTTAATGGGGGGCAATTCACCCCTCCACTTT
>.|.|TRBJ2-1|TRBV29-1
CSVEAGGAEKYNEQFF
TGCAGCGTTGAAGCAGGCGGAGCGGAAAAATACAATGAGCAGTTCTTC
>.|.|TRBJ2-7|TRBV6-2/TRBV6-3
CASSYAQGAYEQYF
TGTGCCAGCAGTTACGCCCAGGGAGCCTACGAGCAGTACTTC
>.|.|TRBJ2-1|TRBV3-1/TRBV3-2
CASSQERGNTYNEQFF
TGTGCCAGCAGCCAAGAGAGAGGGAACACCTACAATGAGCAGTTCTTC
>.|.|TRBJ1-1|TRBV10-3
CAISGQQNTEAFF
TGTGCCATCTCAGGGCAGCAGAACACTGAAGCTTTCTTT
>.|.|TRBJ1-1|TRBV30
CAWTVRSRDDTEAFF
TGTGCCTGGACTGTACGGTCCAGGGACGACACTGAAGCTTTCTTT
>.|.|TRBJ2-1|TRBV7-9
CASSLVLSSYNEQFF
TGTGCCAGCAGCTTGGTCTTAAGCTCCTACAATGAGCAGTTCTTC
>.|TRBD2|TRBJ2-1|TRBV11-2
CASSLSLAGAGEQFF
TGTGCCAGCAGCTTATCACTAGCGGGAGCCGGTGAGCAGTTCTTC